The present T cell receptor beta chain was sequenced within a study of cytomegalovirus exposure and HLA in healthy donors. Points from the study as a whole: Within the data, a cluster of highly shared sequence variants was likely a sequencing artifact.

The donors were healthy bone marrow donors. A note on this clone: The antigen remains unidentified.

The PCR ran on 60 Vbeta and 13 Jbeta primers. Assay used: immunoSEQ multiplex PCR; TCRdb lists only in-frame clones, some missing. The sample holds 110,000 or so clones, around 85% seen once. The length of the CDR3 is 13 residues. Germline V gene data show CDR1 as SNHLY and CDR2 as FYNNEI. V gave up 3 bases and J gave up 4 bases, with 9 bases separating them. The TCR sequence derives from a man aged 25 to 40 in good health and CMV-seropositive. The chain uses TRBV2 and TRBJ1-2; D may be TRBD1 (6 bases). Input material: PBMCs. The CDR3 DNA sequence: TGTGCCAGCAGTGAGGGGGCGGGCTATGGCTACACCTTC. It translates to CASSEGAGYGYTF.